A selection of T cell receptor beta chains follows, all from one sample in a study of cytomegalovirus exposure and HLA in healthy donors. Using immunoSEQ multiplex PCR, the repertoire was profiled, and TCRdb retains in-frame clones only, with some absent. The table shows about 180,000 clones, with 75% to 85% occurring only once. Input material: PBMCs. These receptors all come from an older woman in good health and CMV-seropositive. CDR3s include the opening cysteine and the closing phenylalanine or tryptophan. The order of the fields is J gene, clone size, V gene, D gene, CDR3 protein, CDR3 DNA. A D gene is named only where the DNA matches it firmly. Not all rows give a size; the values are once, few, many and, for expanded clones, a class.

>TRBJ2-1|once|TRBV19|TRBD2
CASSVLAGGPPEQFF
TGTGCCAGTAGTGTACTAGCGGGGGGGCCGCCTGAGCAGTTCTTC
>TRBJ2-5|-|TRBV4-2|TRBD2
CASSQESAGGPVETQYF
TGTGCCAGCAGCCAAGAATCAGCGGGAGGGCCTGTAGAGACCCAGTACTTC
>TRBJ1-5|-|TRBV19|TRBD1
CASSKAGGDQPQHF
TGTGCCAGTAGTAAGGCAGGGGGTGATCAGCCCCAGCATTTT
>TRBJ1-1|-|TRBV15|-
CATSRDLGQGMNTEAFF
TGTGCCACCAGCAGAGACCTGGGTCAGGGGATGAACACTGAAGCTTTCTTT
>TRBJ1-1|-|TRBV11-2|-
CASSQGLRNTEAFF
TGTGCCAGCAGCCAAGGACTGAGGAACACTGAAGCTTTCTTT
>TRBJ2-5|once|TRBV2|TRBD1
CASSRDRVQETQYF
TGTGCCAGCAGTAGGGACAGGGTCCAAGAGACCCAGTACTTC
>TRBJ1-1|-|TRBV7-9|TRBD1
CASSFRTGGGNTEAFF
TGTGCCAGCAGCTTCAGGACAGGGGGCGGGAACACTGAAGCTTTCTTT
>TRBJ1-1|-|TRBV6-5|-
CASSEGAEAFF
TGTGCCAGCAGCGAGGGGGCTGAAGCTTTCTTT
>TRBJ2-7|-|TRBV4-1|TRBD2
CASSQVSLAGVPSYEQYF
TGCGCCAGCAGCCAAGTATCCCTAGCGGGGGTTCCTTCTTACGAGCAGTACTTC
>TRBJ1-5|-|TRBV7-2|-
CASSPSGPSNQPQHF
TGTGCCAGCAGTCCGTCAGGGCCAAGCAATCAGCCCCAGCATTTT
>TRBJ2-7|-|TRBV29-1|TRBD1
CSAEGQGYEQYF
TGCAGCGCTGAGGGACAGGGCTACGAGCAGTACTTC
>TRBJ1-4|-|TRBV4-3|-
CASSQASGWEKLFF
TGCGCCAGCAGCCAAGCATCCGGGTGGGAAAAACTGTTTTTT
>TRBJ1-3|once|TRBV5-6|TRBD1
CASSPDRGAGNTIYF
TGTGCCAGCAGCCCGGACAGGGGAGCTGGAAACACCATATATTTT
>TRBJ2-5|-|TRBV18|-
CASSIGHKETQYF
TGTGCCAGCTCGATCGGACATAAAGAGACCCAGTACTTC
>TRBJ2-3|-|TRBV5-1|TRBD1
CASSLPTGTGRDTQYF
TGCGCCAGCAGCTTGCCGACCGGGACAGGGCGAGATACGCAGTATTTT
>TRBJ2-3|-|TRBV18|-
CASSPRVTDTQYF
TGTGCCAGCTCACCACGTGTAACAGATACGCAGTATTTT
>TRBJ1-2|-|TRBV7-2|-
CASSLGQEFYGYTF
TGTGCCAGCAGCTTAGGTCAGGAATTCTATGGCTACACCTTC
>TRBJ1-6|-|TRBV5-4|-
CASSIGGGNSPLHF
TGTGCCAGCAGTATCGGGGGAGGGAATTCACCCCTCCACTTT
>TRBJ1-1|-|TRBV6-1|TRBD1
CASSEGKGGGIEAFF
TGTGCCAGCAGTGAAGGGAAAGGGGGCGGAATCGAAGCTTTCTTT
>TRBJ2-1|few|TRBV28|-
CASSSGHSQFF
TGTGCCAGCAGTTCGGGACACTCTCAGTTCTTC
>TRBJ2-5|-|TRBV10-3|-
CAISDSGRGETQYF
TGTGCCATCAGTGACTCCGGTAGGGGAGAGACCCAGTACTTC
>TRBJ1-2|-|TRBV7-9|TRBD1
CASSPGTDGYTF
TGTGCCAGCAGCCCAGGGACAGATGGCTACACCTTC